This T cell receptor (beta chain) is drawn from a study of T cells expressing NK-cell markers. TCRdb derives one entry per CDR3 protein from the 5' RACE reads, leaving out DNA. The sample table includes 550,000 to 600,000 distinct CDR3 sequences. General study findings and limits: More than five donors showed dominant NKG2C+ clonotypes comprising about 1.0-7.5% of their CD8+ T cells.

Regarding this clonotype: Its antigen is still unknown.

The CDR3 covers 15 residues. Germline CDR1 MDHEN, CDR2 SYDVKM. The chain has TRBV28 and TRBJ2-3; the D call from TCRdb, TRBD1, cannot be confirmed without DNA. The sample consisted of blood T cells: a sorted CD56 or NKG2C T cell subset, CD4+ or CD8+ T cells, or bulk PBMC T cells (not recorded which). The TCR comes from a man aged 18 to 30 in good health. The CDR3 here is CASRGTAPGTDTQYF.